This TCR beta chain was sequenced during a study of blood T cell repertoires in COVID-19. Looked up from germline, CDR1 is SGDLS and CDR2 is YYNGEE. With V trimmed by 0 bases and J by 5 bases, 9 bases remained unmatched. The CDR3 runs to 16 residues. The table came from immunoSEQ multiplex PCR; TCRdb's copy has only in-frame clones and leaves some out. The table shows about 430,000 clones, with approximately 90% occurring only once. Input material: PBMCs or T cells enriched from blood (not recorded which). The chain couples TRBV9 to TRBJ1-2, with 8 bases matching TRBD1. The sequence came from a young woman who had been exposed to COVID-19. In DNA form, the CDR3 reads TGTGCCAGCAGCGTAGGACAGGGGCGCGGAAGTTATGGCTACACCTTC. Its protein product is CASSVGQGRGSYGYTF.